Listed here are 30 T cell receptor beta chains from one sample, sequenced in a study of response to subunit inactivated influenza vaccine. TCRdb reanalysed the RT-PCR reads using MiXCR and keeps one entry per CDR3 protein. The table lists over 150,000 distinct CDR3 sequences, roughly an eighth of them singletons. The source material was CD8+ T cells sorted from PBMCs, sampled roughly 5 days after vaccination. The receptor set was obtained from a man between 50 and 59 years old who received an inactivated influenza vaccine.

The V call is TRBV3-1, the J call TRBJ1-3; D unclear. V dropped 1 base and J dropped 0 bases, with 10 bases sitting between them. CDR3 length equals 16 residues. Germline loops: CDR1 LGHDT, CDR2 YNNKEL (reference sequence). Here the CDR3 DNA reads TGTGCCAGCAGCCAAGGCGCGGCCTCCTCTGGAAACACCATATATTTT. Protein sequence: CASSQGAASSGNTIYF.

The chain employs TRBV12-3 or TRBV12-4 and TRBJ2-1; D unresolved. Deletions cut 4 bases from V and 7 bases from J, with 8 bases between. The CDR3 totals 12 residues. The DNA of the CDR3 is TGTGCCAGCAGTTGGTCCGGGAATGAGCAGTTCTTC. Translated, it gives CASSWSGNEQFF.

The rearrangement uses TRBV12-3 or TRBV12-4 and TRBJ1-1; D not certain. The CDR3 is made up of 15 amino acids. With 4 bases removed from V and 1 base from J, the gap between germline ends came to 13 bases. This CDR3 is CASSSQKPGNTEAFF. For the CDR3, the DNA is TGTGCCAGCAGTTCCCAGAAGCCGGGGAACACTGAAGCTTTCTTT.

This clonotype was found a few times. In nucleotides, the CDR3 is TGTGCCAGCAGCTCAGCGAGGGACCGCAATGAGCAGTTCTTC. It codes for CASSSARDRNEQFF. The gene calls are TRBV7-9 and TRBJ2-1; D is perhaps TRBD1 or TRBD2 (5 bases each). CDR3 size: 14 residues. The V gene's germline CDR1 is SEHNR and CDR2 FQNEAQ (reference sequence). Trimming stripped 4 bases from V and 6 bases from J, with 13 bases between.

The chain joins TRBV5-8 to TRBJ2-4; D is possibly TRBD1 (5 bases). Trimming removed 4 bases at V and 5 bases at J, with 13 bases between. Germline loops: CDR1 SGHTS, CDR2 YDEGEE. The CDR3 sequence is 14 residues long. DNA for the CDR3: TGTGCCAGCAGCCTGGATGCAGGGCAAAACATTCAGTACTTC. It yields the protein CASSLDAGQNIQYF.

There are many counts of this clonotype. The chain uses TRBV5-6 and TRBJ2-1; 7 bases match TRBD1. The CDR3 sequence is 15 residues long. Unmatched junction bases numbered 8, after V lost 4 bases and J lost 4 bases. Germline V gene data show CDR1 as SGHDT and CDR2 as YYEEEE. The CDR3 nucleotides read TGTGCCAGCAGCCCGGACAGGTCCATTTACAATGAGCAGTTCTTC. It specifies CASSPDRSIYNEQFF.

This clonotype was seen only a few times. The J gene is TRBJ2-5, the V gene TRBV6-2 or TRBV6-3, with D unclear. The CDR3 is 10 residues long. Trimming removed 8 bases from V and 7 bases from J, with 8 bases in between. CDR1 is MNHEY, CDR2 SVGEGT, per germline. Here the CDR3 reads CASGPGTQYF. CDR3 nucleotide sequence: TGTGCCAGCGGTCCGGGGACCCAGTACTTC.

This clonotype has only a few counts. This sequence joins TRBV7-3 and TRBJ2-1; TRBD2 matches 8 bases. The CDR3 has 15 amino acids. The V gene's germline CDR1 is SGHTA and CDR2 FQGTGA. The junction had 4 bases not matched to a gene; V was cut back by 5 bases and J by 1 base. This CDR3 is CASSIAGPSYNEQFF. In DNA form, the CDR3 reads TGTGCCAGCAGCATAGCGGGGCCTTCCTACAATGAGCAGTTCTTC.

The chain combines TRBV5-1 with TRBJ2-2, with TRBD1 matching over 11 bases. Germline CDR1 is SGHRS and CDR2 is YFSETQ. Germline trimming cut 3 bases from V and 0 bases from J; bases unmatched to any gene: 7. The CDR3 spans 18 residues. In DNA, the CDR3 is TGCGCCAGCAGCTGGCCGGGACAGGGGGAACCGAACACCGGGGAGCTGTTTTTT. Translated: CASSWPGQGEPNTGELFF. The full variable domain, rest sourced from reference TRBV5-1 and TRBJ2-2, is KAGVTQTPRYLIKTRGQQVTLSCSPISGHRSVSWYQQTPGQGLQFLFEYFSETQRNKGNFPGRFSGRQFSNSRSEMNVSTLELGDSALYLCASSWPGQGEPNTGELFFGEGSRLTVL.

A few counts support this clonotype. The gene calls are TRBV12-3 or TRBV12-4 and TRBJ2-3, with 8 nucleotides matching TRBD1. Losses at the gene ends were 1 base for V and 3 bases for J; bases not matched to a gene: 3. The CDR3 consists of 15 residues. CDR3: CASSLEGQETDTQYF. The DNA for the CDR3 is TGTGCCAGCAGTTTAGAGGGACAGGAGACAGATACGCAGTATTTT.

The chain couples TRBV29-1 to TRBJ1-4; D unclear. CDR1 and CDR2 from the germline V gene are SQVTM and ANQGSEA. The V end was cut by 4 bases, the J end by 0 bases, with 15 bases between. This CDR3 has 16 residues. For the CDR3, the DNA is TGCAGCGTTGCTTTGGACGGCGGGGCAACTAATGAAAAACTGTTTTTT. Its protein product is CSVALDGGATNEKLFF.

The genes are TRBV4-1 and TRBJ2-1; D tentatively fits TRBD1 or TRBD2 (5 bases each). V shed 1 base and J shed 2 bases, with 9 bases lying between them. Germline CDR1 MGHRA, CDR2 YSYEKL. This CDR3 spans 15 amino acids. The CDR3 region has the DNA TGCGCCAGCAGCCAAGCTCGGGGCACCTACAATGAGCAGTTCTTC. Encoded protein: CASSQARGTYNEQFF.

This clonotype was found a few times. As DNA, the CDR3 is TGCGCCAGCAGCCAGGCCTGGACAGGGAGGAACACCGGGGAGCTGTTTTTT. Protein sequence: CASSQAWTGRNTGELFF. This rearrangement joins TRBV4-3 to TRBJ2-2; 8 bases agree with TRBD1. The CDR3 has 17 amino acids. CDR1 and CDR2 (germline): LGHNA, YSLEER. Trimming cost V 3 bases and J 1 base; bases outside gene matches: 7.

The chain is built from TRBV29-1 and TRBJ2-1; 10 bases match TRBD2. Germline V CDR1 and CDR2: SQVTM, ANQGSEA. This CDR3 is 14 amino acids long. Germline trimming cut 7 bases from V and 5 bases from J; bases unmatched to any gene: 8. The CDR3 spells CSGGPSGSDNEQFF. The CDR3 coding sequence is TGCAGCGGGGGGCCTAGCGGGAGTGACAATGAGCAGTTCTTC.

The chain employs TRBV7-9 and TRBJ2-5; 8 bases match TRBD2. The CDR3 sequence is 13 residues long. Losses at the gene ends were 8 bases for V and 5 bases for J; bases not matched to a gene: 7. Germline V gene data show CDR1 as SEHNR and CDR2 as FQNEAQ (reference sequence). CDR3 amino acids: CASRSGRVETQYF. CDR3 nucleotides: TGTGCCAGCCGGAGCGGGAGAGTGGAGACCCAGTACTTC.

This clonotype was found a few times. The chain recombines TRBV29-1 with TRBJ1-1; the D gene is possibly TRBD1 (5 bases). Trimming pared 4 bases from V and 0 bases from J, leaving 9 bases between. Germline V gives CDR1 SQVTM, CDR2 ANQGSEA. CDR3 length: 13 residues. In DNA form, the CDR3 reads TGCAGCGTTGTAGAAGGGGTGAACACTGAAGCTTTCTTT. Translated, it gives CSVVEGVNTEAFF.

In this sample, this clonotype turned up a few times. The chain's CDR3 is CASISPGNEQFF. The CDR3 DNA follows: TGTGCCAGCATCTCCCCTGGGAATGAGCAGTTCTTC. This sequence joins TRBV12-3 or TRBV12-4 and TRBJ2-1; unclear D gene. The CDR3 is 12 amino acids. With 7 bases removed from V and 7 bases from J, the gap between germline ends came to 11 bases.

The V gene is TRBV20-1, the J gene TRBJ1-2, with D possibly being TRBD1 (5 bases). This CDR3 is built from 14 residues. V was clipped by 3 bases and J by 2 bases, with 13 bases between them. Germline CDR1 DFQATT, CDR2 SNEGSKA (reference sequence). Written as DNA, the CDR3 is TGCAGTGCTAGCCCGAGACAGACCAACTATGGCTACACCTTC. Its translation is CSASPRQTNYGYTF.

This clonotype was recorded a few times. The chain combines TRBV11-2 with TRBJ2-1, with TRBD2 matching over 12 bases. Per germline, CDR1 SGHAT and CDR2 FQNNGV. This CDR3 has 15 residues. After removal of 7 bases from V and 8 bases from J, the junction contained 9 bases not matched to a gene. CDR3 residues: CASTRLAGVVDEQFF. DNA for the CDR3: TGTGCCAGCACCCGACTAGCGGGAGTGGTCGATGAGCAGTTCTTC.

This sequence joins TRBV27 and TRBJ2-7; TRBD1 aligns across 7 bases. This CDR3 contains 13 residues. Germline trimming cut 5 bases from V and 3 bases from J; bases unmatched to any gene: 4. In germline, CDR1 is MNHEY, CDR2 SMNVEV (reference sequence). Here the CDR3 reads CASSETGFYEQYF. The CDR3 bases are TGTGCCAGCAGTGAGACAGGGTTCTACGAGCAGTACTTC.

There are a few counts of this clonotype. The gene calls are TRBV29-1 and TRBJ2-2; 8 bases are a match to TRBD1. Germline assignment: CDR1 SQVTM and CDR2 ANQGSEA. The length of the CDR3 is 14 residues. V shed 4 bases and J 6 bases; nucleotides not matched to a gene: 7. The CDR3 protein is CSVGSGTGPGELFF. CDR3 sequence (DNA): TGCAGCGTTGGATCCGGGACAGGTCCCGGGGAGCTGTTTTTT.

Many counts were recorded for this clonotype. The chain links TRBV29-1 to TRBJ2-1; D not certain. The CDR3 extends over 10 amino acids. The V end lost 5 bases, the J end lost 9 bases, and 8 bases lay between the germline ends. Germline CDR1 SQVTM, CDR2 ANQGSEA. In DNA, the CDR3 is TGCAGCGTTCGCATTGGTGAGCAGTTCTTC. It specifies CSVRIGEQFF.

This clonotype was detected a few times. The chain joins TRBV5-1 to TRBJ2-1; D perhaps matches TRBD2 (5 bases). This CDR3 region has 14 residues. Germline V lookup: CDR1 SGHRS, CDR2 YFSETQ. The V end lost 6 bases, the J end lost 1 base, and 11 bases lay between the germline ends. The CDR3 protein is CASKGPGSYNEQFF. The CDR3 DNA sequence: TGCGCCAGCAAAGGACCGGGGTCCTACAATGAGCAGTTCTTC.

This clonotype showed up many times. V usage is TRBV27 and J usage is TRBJ2-7; TRBD1 is a possible D gene (7 bases). CDR1 and CDR2 (germline): MNHEY, SMNVEV (reference sequence). V was cut by 2 bases and J by 7 bases, with 18 bases left in between. The CDR3 is 15 amino acids. In nucleotides, the CDR3 is TGTGCCAGCAGTTTAGGGGCGGGACAGTTTCTAGAGCAGTACTTC. This codes for CASSLGAGQFLEQYF.

This clonotype showed up just a few times. The rearrangement links TRBV28 to TRBJ1-5, with D unclear. V was clipped by 2 bases and J by 1 base, with 9 bases between them. Per the germline V gene, CDR1 is MDHEN and CDR2 is SYDVKM. The CDR3 contains 15 residues. CDR3 loop: CASSLLDESNQPQHF. In nucleotides, the CDR3 is TGTGCCAGCAGTTTACTTGACGAAAGCAATCAGCCCCAGCATTTT. Full variable domain (remainder filled in from reference TRBV28 and TRBJ1-5): DVKVTQSSRYLVKRTGEKVFLECVQDMDHENMFWYRQDPGLGLRLIYFSYDVKMKEKGDIPEGYSVSREKKERFSLILESASTNQTSMYLCASSLLDESNQPQHFGDGTRLSIL.

This sequence joins TRBV7-6 and TRBJ2-3; D possibly corresponds to TRBD2 (5 bases). The CDR3 contains 13 residues. Trimming left V 1 base short and J 6 bases short, with 8 bases between. Germline lookup yields CDR1 SGHVS and CDR2 FNYEAQ. CDR3 loop: CASSLGTWDTQYF. CDR3 sequence (DNA): TGTGCCAGCAGCTTAGGGACTTGGGATACGCAGTATTTT.

This clonotype was observed a few times. The chain joins TRBV7-9 to TRBJ2-4; D unclear. The CDR3 has 12 residues. Trimming took off 11 bases at V and 7 bases at J, with 15 bases between the two ends. The V gene's germline CDR1 is SEHNR and CDR2 FQNEAQ (reference sequence). CDR3 bases: TGTGCCGGTGTGGATCGTTTGAACATTCAGTACTTC. This translates into CAGVDRLNIQYF.

Only a few counts were recorded for this clonotype. V and J are TRBV7-9 and TRBJ2-1, with D perhaps matching TRBD2 (5 bases). Trimming left V 3 bases short and J 1 base short, with 13 bases between. Per germline, CDR1 SEHNR and CDR2 FQNEAQ (reference sequence). The CDR3 has 16 residues. The CDR3 region is CASSLVIASSYNEQFF. CDR3 nucleotide sequence: TGTGCCAGCAGCTTGGTAATAGCGAGTTCCTACAATGAGCAGTTCTTC.

This clonotype was counted a few times. DNA for the CDR3: TGTGCCATCAGTTTAACCGAACAGGGATCCTACGAGCAGTACTTC. Translated: CAISLTEQGSYEQYF. V is TRBV10-3 and J is TRBJ2-7, with D maybe TRBD1 (6 bases). The V and J ends lost 5 bases and 1 base respectively, with 15 bases between them. CDR1 is ENHRY, CDR2 SYGVKD, per germline. CDR3 length: 15 residues.

The chain uses TRBV11-2 and TRBJ2-3; D unclear. With 5 bases removed from V and 3 bases from J, the gap between germline ends came to 9 bases. The CDR3 runs to 13 residues. Germline V gives CDR1 SGHAT, CDR2 FQNNGV. The CDR3 is CASSRMSTDTQYF. Here the CDR3 DNA reads TGTGCCAGCAGCCGCATGTCGACAGATACGCAGTATTTT.